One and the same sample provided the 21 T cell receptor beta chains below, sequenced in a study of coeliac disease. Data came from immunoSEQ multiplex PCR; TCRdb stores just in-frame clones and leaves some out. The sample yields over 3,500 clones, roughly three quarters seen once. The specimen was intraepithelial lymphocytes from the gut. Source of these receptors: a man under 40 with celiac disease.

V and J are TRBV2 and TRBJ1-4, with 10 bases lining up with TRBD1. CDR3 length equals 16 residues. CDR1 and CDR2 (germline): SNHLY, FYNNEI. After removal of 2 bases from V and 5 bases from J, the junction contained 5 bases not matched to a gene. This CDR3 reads CASSEWEDRGNEKLFF. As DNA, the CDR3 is TGTGCCAGCAGTGAATGGGAGGACAGGGGGAATGAAAAACTGTTTTTT.

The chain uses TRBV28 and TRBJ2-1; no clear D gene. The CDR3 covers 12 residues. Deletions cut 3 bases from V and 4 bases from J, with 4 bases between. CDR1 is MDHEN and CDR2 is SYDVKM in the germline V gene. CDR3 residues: CASSFLYNEQFF. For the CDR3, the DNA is TGTGCCAGCAGTTTCTTGTACAATGAGCAGTTCTTC.

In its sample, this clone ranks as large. CDR3 DNA: TGCAGTCCCAGGGGACGGTTCTTC. This sequence encodes CSPRGRFF. The chain uses TRBV20-1 and TRBJ2-1, with TRBD1 as a possible D gene (6 bases). V lost 8 bases, J lost 15 bases, and 11 bases lay in between. The CDR3 runs 8 residues. Germline V gene sequence: CDR1 DFQATT, CDR2 SNEGSKA (reference sequence).

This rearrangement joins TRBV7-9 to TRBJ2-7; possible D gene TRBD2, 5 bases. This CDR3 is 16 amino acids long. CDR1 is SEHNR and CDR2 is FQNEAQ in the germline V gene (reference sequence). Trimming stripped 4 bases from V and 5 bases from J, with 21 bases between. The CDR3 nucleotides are TGTGCCAGCAGCTCAGGCCCCGGACTGCCGAGGAACGAGCAGTACTTC. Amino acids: CASSSGPGLPRNEQYF.

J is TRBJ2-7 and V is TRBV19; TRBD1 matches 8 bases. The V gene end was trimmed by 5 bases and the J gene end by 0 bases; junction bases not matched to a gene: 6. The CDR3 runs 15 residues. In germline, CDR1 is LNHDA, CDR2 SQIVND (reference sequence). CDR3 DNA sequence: TGTGCCAGTAGTCCTGCCGGGACAGGCTCCTACGAGCAGTACTTC. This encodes CASSPAGTGSYEQYF. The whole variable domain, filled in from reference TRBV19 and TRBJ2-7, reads DGGITQSPKYLFRKEGQNVTLSCEQNLNHDAMYWYRQDPGQGLRLIYYSQIVNDFQKGDIAEGYSVSREKKESFPLTVTSAQKNPTAFYLCASSPAGTGSYEQYFGPGTRLTVT.

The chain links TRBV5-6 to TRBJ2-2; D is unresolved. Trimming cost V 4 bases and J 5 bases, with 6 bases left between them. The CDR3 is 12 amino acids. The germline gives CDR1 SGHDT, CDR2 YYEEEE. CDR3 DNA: TGTGCCAGCAGCCTTAATACCGGGGAGCTGTTTTTT. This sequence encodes CASSLNTGELFF.

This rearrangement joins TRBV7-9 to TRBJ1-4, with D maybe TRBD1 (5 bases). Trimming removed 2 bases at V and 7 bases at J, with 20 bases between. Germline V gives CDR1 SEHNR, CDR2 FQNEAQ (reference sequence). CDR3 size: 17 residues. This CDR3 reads CASSLRGVDGPFEKLFF. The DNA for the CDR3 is TGTGCCAGCAGCTTACGGGGGGTTGATGGGCCCTTTGAAAAACTGTTTTTT.

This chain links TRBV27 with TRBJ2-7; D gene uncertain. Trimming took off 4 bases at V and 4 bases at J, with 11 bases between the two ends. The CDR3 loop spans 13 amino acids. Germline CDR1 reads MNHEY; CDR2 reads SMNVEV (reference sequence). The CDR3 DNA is TGTGCCAGCAGTTCCGACAACCAATACGAGCAGTACTTC. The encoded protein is CASSSDNQYEQYF.

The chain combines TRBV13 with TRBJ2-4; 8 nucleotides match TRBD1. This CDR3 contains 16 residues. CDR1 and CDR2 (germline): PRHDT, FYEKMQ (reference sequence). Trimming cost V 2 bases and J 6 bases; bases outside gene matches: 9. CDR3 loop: CASSLPPFDRGNIQYF. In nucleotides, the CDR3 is TGTGCCAGCAGCTTACCCCCATTTGACAGGGGAAACATTCAGTACTTC.

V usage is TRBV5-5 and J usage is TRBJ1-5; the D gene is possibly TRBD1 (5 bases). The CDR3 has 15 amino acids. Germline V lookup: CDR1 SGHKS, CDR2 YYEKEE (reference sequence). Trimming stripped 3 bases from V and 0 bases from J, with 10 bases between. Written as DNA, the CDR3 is TGTGCCAGCAGCTCGGGACTCCATAGCAATCAGCCCCAGCATTTT. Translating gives CASSSGLHSNQPQHF.

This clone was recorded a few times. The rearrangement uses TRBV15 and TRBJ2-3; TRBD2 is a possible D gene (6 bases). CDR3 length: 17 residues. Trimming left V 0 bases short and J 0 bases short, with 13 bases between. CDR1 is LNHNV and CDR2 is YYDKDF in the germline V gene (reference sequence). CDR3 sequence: CATSREATGTSTDTQYF. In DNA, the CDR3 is TGTGCCACCAGCAGAGAGGCAACGGGGACTAGCACAGATACGCAGTATTTT.

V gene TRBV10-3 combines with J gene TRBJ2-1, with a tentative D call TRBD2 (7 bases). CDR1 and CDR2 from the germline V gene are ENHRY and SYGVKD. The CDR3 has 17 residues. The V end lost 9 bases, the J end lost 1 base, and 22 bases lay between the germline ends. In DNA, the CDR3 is TGTGCCATAGCAGGGGATGAAGCGGGGCTTTCCTACAATGAGCAGTTCTTC. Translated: CAIAGDEAGLSYNEQFF.

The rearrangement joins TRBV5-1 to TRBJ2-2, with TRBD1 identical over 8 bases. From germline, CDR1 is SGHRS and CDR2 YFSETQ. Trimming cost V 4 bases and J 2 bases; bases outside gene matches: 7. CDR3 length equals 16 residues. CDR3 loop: CASSPTGGSNTGELFF. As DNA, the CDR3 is TGCGCCAGCAGCCCAACAGGGGGTTCTAACACCGGGGAGCTGTTTTTT.

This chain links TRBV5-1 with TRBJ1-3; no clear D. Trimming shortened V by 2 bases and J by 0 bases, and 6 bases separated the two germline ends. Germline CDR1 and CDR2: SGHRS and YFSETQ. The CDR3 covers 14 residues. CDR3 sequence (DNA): TGCGCCAGCAGCTTAGTCAGCTCTGGAAACACCATATATTTT. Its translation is CASSLVSSGNTIYF.

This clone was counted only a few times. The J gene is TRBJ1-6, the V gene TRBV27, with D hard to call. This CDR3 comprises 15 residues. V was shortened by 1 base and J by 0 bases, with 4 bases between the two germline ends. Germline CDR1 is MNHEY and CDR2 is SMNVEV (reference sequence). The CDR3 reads CASSLFSSYNSPLHF. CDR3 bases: TGTGCCAGCAGTTTATTCAGCTCCTATAATTCACCCCTCCACTTT.

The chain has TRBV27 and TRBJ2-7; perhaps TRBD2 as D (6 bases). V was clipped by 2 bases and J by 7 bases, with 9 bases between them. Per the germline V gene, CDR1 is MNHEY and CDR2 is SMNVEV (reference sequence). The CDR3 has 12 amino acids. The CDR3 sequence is CASSLGGLEQYF. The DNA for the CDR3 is TGTGCCAGCAGTTTAGGAGGGTTAGAGCAGTACTTC.

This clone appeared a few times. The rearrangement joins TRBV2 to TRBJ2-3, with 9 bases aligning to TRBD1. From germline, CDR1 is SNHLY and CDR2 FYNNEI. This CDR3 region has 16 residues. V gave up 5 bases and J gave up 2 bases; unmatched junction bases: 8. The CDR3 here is CASSYTGTGSTDTQYF. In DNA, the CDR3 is TGTGCCAGCAGTTACACCGGGACAGGGTCCACAGATACGCAGTATTTT. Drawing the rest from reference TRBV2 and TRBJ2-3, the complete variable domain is EPEVTQTPSHQVTQMGQEVILRCVPISNHLYFYWYRQILGQKVEFLVSFYNNEISEKSEIFDDQFSVERPDGSNFTLKIRSTKLEDSAMYFCASSYTGTGSTDTQYFGPGTRLTVL.

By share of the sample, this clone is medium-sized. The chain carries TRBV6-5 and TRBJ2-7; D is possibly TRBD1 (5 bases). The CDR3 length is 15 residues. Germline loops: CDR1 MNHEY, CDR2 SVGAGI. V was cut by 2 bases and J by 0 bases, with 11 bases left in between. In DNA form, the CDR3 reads TGTGCCAGCAGTTACGGGGCCTTAAGCTCCTACGAGCAGTACTTC. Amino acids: CASSYGALSSYEQYF.

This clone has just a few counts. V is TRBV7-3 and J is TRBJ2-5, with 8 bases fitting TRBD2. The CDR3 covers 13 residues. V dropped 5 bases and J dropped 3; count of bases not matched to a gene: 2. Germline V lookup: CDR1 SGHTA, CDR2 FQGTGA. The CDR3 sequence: CASSLSGKETQYF. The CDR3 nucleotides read TGTGCCAGCAGCCTTAGCGGGAAAGAGACCCAGTACTTC.

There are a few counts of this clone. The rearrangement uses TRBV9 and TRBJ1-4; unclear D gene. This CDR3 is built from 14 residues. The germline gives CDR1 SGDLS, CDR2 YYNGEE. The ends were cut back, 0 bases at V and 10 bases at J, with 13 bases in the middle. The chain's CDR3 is CASSVAAGDGKLFF. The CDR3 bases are TGTGCCAGCAGCGTAGCAGCGGGTGATGGAAAACTGTTTTTT.

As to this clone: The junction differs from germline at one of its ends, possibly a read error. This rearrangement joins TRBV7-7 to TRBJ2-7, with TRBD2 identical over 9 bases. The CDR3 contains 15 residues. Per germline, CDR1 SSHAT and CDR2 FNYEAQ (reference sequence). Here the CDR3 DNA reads TGTGCTAGCAGCTTATCGAACCTAGCGGGGAGCGAGCAGTACTTC. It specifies CASSLSNLAGSEQYF.